What follows is one T cell receptor beta chain and its context. The sample belongs to a study of monozygotic twins with inflammatory bowel disease. Per donor, about 2.5 ml of blood was collected and frozen. This CDR3 comprises 11 residues. Germline V lookup: CDR1 SGDLS, CDR2 YYNGEE. Each CDR3 protein gets one entry in TCRdb, which reprocessed the 5' RACE reads and gives no DNA. The listing records 400,000 to 500,000 distinct CDR3 sequences. The source is a human donor with ulcerative colitis or Crohn's disease, or a healthy co-twin of an affected twin (not recorded which). The sequencing sample was made of blood. The rearrangement links TRBV9 to TRBJ2-5; TCRdb picks TRBD2, but there is no DNA to check that call. The CDR3 reads CASGREGTQYF.